One T cell receptor (beta chain) is described in this entry. No antigen is known for it. The table came from immunoSEQ multiplex PCR; TCRdb's copy has only in-frame clones and leaves some out. Among tens of thousands of clones listed, roughly 87% were seen once. This record belongs to a study of siplizumab effects on memory and regulatory T cells. Trimming took 6 bases from V and 0 from J, leaving 4 bases between them. Looked up from germline, CDR1 is SGHRS and CDR2 is YFSETQ. This CDR3 has 13 residues. Regarding the study as a whole: Naive T cells seemed more diverse than memory cells and seemed major alloresponse contributors.

V gene TRBV5-1 combines with J gene TRBJ2-6; D gene unclear. The sample taken for sequencing was Tregs sorted from blood. This clonotype was sampled from a human donor in good health. For the CDR3, the DNA is TGCGCCAGCATTAGCTCTGGGGCCAACGTCCTGACTTTC. Protein: CASISSGANVLTF.